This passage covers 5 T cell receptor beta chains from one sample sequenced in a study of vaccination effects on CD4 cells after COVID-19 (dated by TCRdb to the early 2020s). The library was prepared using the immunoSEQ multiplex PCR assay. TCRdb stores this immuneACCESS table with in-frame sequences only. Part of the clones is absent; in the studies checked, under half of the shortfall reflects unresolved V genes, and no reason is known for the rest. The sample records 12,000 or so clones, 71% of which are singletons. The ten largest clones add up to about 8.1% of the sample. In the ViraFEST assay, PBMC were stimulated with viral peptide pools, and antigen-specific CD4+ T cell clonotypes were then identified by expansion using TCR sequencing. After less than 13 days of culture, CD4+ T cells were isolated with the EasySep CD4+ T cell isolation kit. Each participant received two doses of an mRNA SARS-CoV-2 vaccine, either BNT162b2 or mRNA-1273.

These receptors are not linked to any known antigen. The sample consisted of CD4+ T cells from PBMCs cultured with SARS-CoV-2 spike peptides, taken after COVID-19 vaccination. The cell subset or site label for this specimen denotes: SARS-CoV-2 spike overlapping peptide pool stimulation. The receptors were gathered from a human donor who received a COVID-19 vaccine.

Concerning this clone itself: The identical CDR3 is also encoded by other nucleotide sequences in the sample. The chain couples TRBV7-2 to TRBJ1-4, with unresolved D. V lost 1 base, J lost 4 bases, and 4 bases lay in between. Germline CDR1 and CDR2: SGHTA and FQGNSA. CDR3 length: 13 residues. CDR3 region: CASSLELNEKLFF. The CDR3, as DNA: TGTGCCAGCAGCTTAGAACTTAATGAAAAACTGTTTTTT.

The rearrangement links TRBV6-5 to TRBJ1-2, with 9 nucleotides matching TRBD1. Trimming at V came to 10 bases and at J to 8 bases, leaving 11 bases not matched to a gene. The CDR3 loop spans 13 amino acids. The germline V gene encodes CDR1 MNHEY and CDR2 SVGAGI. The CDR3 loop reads CAIRDRETRGYTF. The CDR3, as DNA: TGTGCCATCCGGGACAGGGAGACGAGAGGCTACACCTTC.

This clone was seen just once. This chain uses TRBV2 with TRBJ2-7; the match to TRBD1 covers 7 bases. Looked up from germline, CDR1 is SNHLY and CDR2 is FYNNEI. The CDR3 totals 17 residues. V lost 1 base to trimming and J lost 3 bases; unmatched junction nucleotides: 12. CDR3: CASSEEGGPYTHYEQYF. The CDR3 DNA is TGTGCCAGCAGTGAAGAAGGGGGCCCTTATACTCACTACGAGCAGTACTTC.

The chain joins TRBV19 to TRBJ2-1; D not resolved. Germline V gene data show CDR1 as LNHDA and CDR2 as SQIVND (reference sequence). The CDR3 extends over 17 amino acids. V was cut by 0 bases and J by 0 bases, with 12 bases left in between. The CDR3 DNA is TGTGCCAGTAGTATAGAAGGTTGGGAATTCTCCTACAATGAGCAGTTCTTC. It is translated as CASSIEGWEFSYNEQFF.

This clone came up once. In DNA form, the CDR3 reads TGTGCCAGCAGCTTCGGCAGGGAAGAGACCCAGTACTTC. It specifies CASSFGREETQYF. This chain joins TRBV5-5 and TRBJ2-5; possibly TRBD1 for D (5 bases). Trimming pared 2 bases from V and 3 bases from J, leaving 8 bases between. The CDR3 spans 13 residues. Germline-derived CDR1 and CDR2 are SGHKS and YYEKEE (reference sequence).